The present entry profiles one T cell receptor (beta chain) with its context. Membership in each cohort depended on participant-reported clinical history. Some clones are missing from TCRdb's copy, which holds only in-frame ones; the method was immunoSEQ multiplex PCR. The top ten hold roughly 0.95% of the sample, which has around 240,000 clones, about nine tenths seen once. This sample was included in a study of blood T cell repertoires in COVID-19. Looking at the study overall: The samples span acute and convalescent COVID-19 from the United States, Italy and Spain. Sources were T cells, B-cell-depleted T cells, or PBMCs; the material itself was cDNA or gDNA.

Germline loops: CDR1 SGHRS, CDR2 YFSETQ. The CDR3 is 15 amino acids. V was clipped by 0 bases and J by 9 bases; unmatched bases: 6. The sample consisted of PBMCs or T cells enriched from blood (not recorded which). This sequence joins TRBV5-1 and TRBJ1-6; 7 bases agree with TRBD1. The TCR sequence derives from a man between 45 and 60 years old who had been exposed to COVID-19. The CDR3 protein is CASSLGVEGASPLHF. CDR3 bases: TGCGCCAGCAGCTTGGGGGTTGAGGGGGCTTCACCCCTCCACTTT.